The rows below give T cell receptor beta chains drawn from one sample of a study of shared clonotypes between healthy human individuals. Sequencing used immunoSEQ multiplex PCR; TCRdb keeps in-frame clones, though not all of them. Of under 2,000,000 clones in the sample, approximately 95% were seen once. Source material: naive CD8+ T cells sorted from blood. The receptors shown here come from a man aged 18 to 29 in good health. Each CDR3 is given without its conserved first and last residue.

CDR3 protein	V gene	J gene
ASSSSQGSQPQH	TRBV7-6	TRBJ1-5
ASSGGPGEETQY	TRBV9	TRBJ2-5
ASSLQGRHQPQH	TRBV27	TRBJ1-5
ASSVPTGSESYNEQF	TRBV7-9	TRBJ2-1
ATTEDEDSAQY	TRBV2	TRBJ2-7
ASTPGGLSGNTIY	TRBV6-5	TRBJ1-3
ASSASFSETQY	TRBV2	TRBJ2-5
ASRVKGQDPYEQY	TRBV13	TRBJ2-7
ASSLNGGNTEAF	TRBV27	TRBJ1-1
ASSLGTPNEQF	TRBV13	TRBJ2-1
ASSQGTPTGTVELTQY	TRBV4-3	TRBJ2-3
ASSVAPLGTYEQY	TRBV9	TRBJ2-7
ASSQGGGGYT	TRBV7-9	TRBJ1-2
ATAQGFGNSPLH	TRBV2	TRBJ1-6
ASRQRGSPGTEAF	TRBV27	TRBJ1-1
SVEGTEAF	TRBV29-1	TRBJ1-1
ASSLGQNTEAF	TRBV10-1	TRBJ1-1
ASSSGQGSSPLH	TRBV6-6	TRBJ1-6
ASSLGVGVGYEQY	TRBV7-8	TRBJ2-7
ASSEYVQETQY	TRBV25-1	TRBJ2-5
ASSWREGSYEQY	TRBV6-5	TRBJ2-7
ASSLYFSWNTEAF	TRBV11-2	TRBJ1-1
ASRGQQGTDTQY	TRBV2	TRBJ2-3